These 6 T cell receptor beta chains were sequenced from one sample in a study of cytomegalovirus exposure and HLA in healthy donors. TCRdb keeps only in-frame clones here, not all; method: immunoSEQ multiplex PCR. In the table there are about 110,000 clones, under 97% of which are singletons. Material: PBMCs. The receptors were gathered from a woman aged 18-30 years in good health and CMV-seronegative.

The CDR3 spells CASSLGAGAIQETQYF. In DNA form, the CDR3 reads TGCGCCAGCAGCTTGGGGGCAGGGGCCATCCAAGAGACCCAGTACTTC. The chain recombines TRBV5-1 with TRBJ2-5; TRBD1 might be the D (6 bases). This CDR3 comprises 16 residues. V shed 0 bases and J shed 1 base, with 13 bases lying between them. Per the germline V gene, CDR1 is SGHRS and CDR2 is YFSETQ.

The gene calls are TRBV7-6 and TRBJ2-5; 10 bases are shared with TRBD1. The germline CDR1 and CDR2 sequences are SGHVS and FNYEAQ. Unmatched junction bases numbered 5, after V lost 5 bases and J lost 5 bases. The CDR3 length is 14 residues. The CDR3 reads CASSPTGGRETQYF. Written as DNA, the CDR3 is TGTGCCAGCAGCCCGACAGGGGGCCGGGAGACCCAGTACTTC.

This clone was counted once. The chain is built from TRBV6-5 and TRBJ1-1; D is possibly TRBD1 (5 bases). This CDR3 has 13 amino acids. From germline, CDR1 is MNHEY and CDR2 SVGAGI. V shed 6 bases and J shed 5 bases, with 13 bases lying between them. CDR3 sequence reads: CASRGPIVTEAFF. CDR3 bases: TGTGCCAGCAGGGGGCCCATTGTGACTGAAGCTTTCTTT.

The CDR3 here is CASSRTGITDTQYF. In DNA form, the CDR3 reads TGTGCCAGCAGTCGGACAGGAATAACAGATACGCAGTATTTT. V is TRBV2 and J is TRBJ2-3, with TRBD1 matching 7 bases. The V gene end was trimmed by 5 bases and the J gene end by 3 bases; junction bases not matched to a gene: 5. Germline loops: CDR1 SNHLY, CDR2 FYNNEI. The CDR3 sequence is 14 residues long.

This rearrangement joins TRBV6-6 to TRBJ2-3; D remains unclear. V was trimmed by 8 bases and J by 5 bases, leaving 20 bases between them. Germline values: CDR1 MNHNY, CDR2 SVGAGI (reference sequence). This CDR3 spans 15 amino acids. CDR3 in DNA: TGTGCCAGCTCCTTACGGAGCGATTTTGGAGATACGCAGTATTTT. It specifies CASSLRSDFGDTQYF.

This sequence joins TRBV5-4 and TRBJ1-1; D might be TRBD1 (6 bases). CDR3 size: 13 residues. Trimming removed 4 bases at V and 1 base at J, with 8 bases between. The V gene's germline CDR1 is SGHNT and CDR2 YYREEE (reference sequence). The CDR3: CASSPQGNTEAFF. In DNA form, the CDR3 reads TGTGCCAGCAGCCCACAGGGGAACACTGAAGCTTTCTTT.